This T cell receptor (beta chain) was captured in a study of T cell changes during pregnancy in multiple sclerosis. Using immunoSEQ multiplex PCR, the repertoire was profiled, and TCRdb retains in-frame clones only, with some absent. Of 95,000 to 100,000 clones in the sample, approximately 92% are singletons; the top ten hold over 3%. Germline V gene sequence: CDR1 SGHNT, CDR2 YYREEE (reference sequence). This CDR3 has 16 amino acids. V was trimmed by 7 bases and J by 2 bases, leaving 18 bases between them. The source was peripheral blood, collected in the second trimester of pregnancy. This chain connects TRBV5-4 to TRBJ2-2; possibly TRBD2 for D (6 bases). The sequence was collected from a female donor with multiple sclerosis, enrolled in a pregnancy study. The CDR3 spells CASSQEGLRNTGELFF. The CDR3 bases are TGTGCCAGCTCTCAGGAGGGGCTAAGAAACACCGGGGAGCTGTTTTTT.